Sequencing of this TCR beta chain was carried out in a study of T cells in localized non-small cell lung cancer. The study's findings and limits: Peak T cell clonality was found in uninvolved adjacent lung, exceeding tumor. A median of around 60 of the top 100 tumor clones appeared in adjacent lung, which was paired and uninvolved.

Note on this clone: Antigen: not known.

Using immunoSEQ multiplex PCR, the repertoire was profiled, and TCRdb retains in-frame clones only, with some absent. The data contain 30,000 to 45,000 clones, 80% to 90% of them singletons. This CDR3 contains 15 residues. Trimming took 4 bases from V and 2 from J; bases not matched to a gene: 7. From germline, CDR1 is MNHNS and CDR2 SASEGT. Specimen: peripheral blood, collected before any cancer treatment. V usage is TRBV6-1 and J usage is TRBJ2-5, with 7 bases lining up with TRBD1. The TCR was taken from a woman aged 35 to 69 with stage I lung adenocarcinoma. The CDR3 loop reads CASSGYGQAQETQYF. Written as DNA, the CDR3 is TGTGCCAGCAGTGGTTACGGACAGGCGCAAGAGACCCAGTACTTC.